This T cell receptor (beta chain) is drawn from a study of blood T cells in healthy people across ages. Study conclusions and caveats: It was the long-lived donors that had more naive CD4+ cells and higher diversity than aged donors. Estimated diversity that came from one million T cells was considered an underestimate. A roughly linear fall in TCR beta diversity per million T cells was seen with increasing age.

Note on this clonotype: The antigen remains undetermined.

Germline CDR1 reads MNHEY; CDR2 reads SMNVEV (reference sequence). The CDR3 spans 16 residues. Samples each had at least 6 micrograms of total RNA extracted. Sample-barcoded 5' priming and a J-beta primer mix drove a second PCR of roughly 6 to 12 cycles. Via MiXCR, TCRdb re-called the 5' RACE reads, giving one row per CDR3 protein. The sample consists of about 1 million distinct CDR3 sequences, more than 35% of them appearing once. The sample was blood. The TCR was taken from a woman in her sixties in good health. This chain uses TRBV27 with TRBJ2-1; the D gene is possibly TRBD1 (5 bases). The better agreement between TRBJ2-7 and the DNA end casts doubt on the J call. CDR3 in amino acids: CASSSPGHCSYYEQYF. Written as DNA, the CDR3 is TGTGCCAGCAGCTCCCCAGGACACTGTTCCTACTACGAGCAGTACTTC.